The 7 T cell receptor beta chains presented below share a single source sample, sequenced in a study of T cells after yellow fever vaccination. TCRdb reprocessed the 5' RACE reads via MiXCR and lists one record per CDR3 protein. Of about 350,000 distinct CDR3 sequences detected, 8.1% appear once; the ten largest clones hold approximately 15%. Here the sequenced sample was PBMCs, taken about 49 days after the first yellow fever vaccination. The receptors here all came from a man in his late teens or twenties who received the YFV17D yellow fever vaccine.

Concerning this clonotype itself: The germline gene is not matched at one end of the junction; a read error may be the cause. The rearrangement uses TRBV28 and TRBJ2-3; 12 bases are a match to TRBD2. CDR1 is MDHEN and CDR2 is SYDVKM in the germline V gene. The CDR3 sequence is 17 residues long. CDR3 residues: CASSSTASGGAPDTHYF. The CDR3 region has the DNA TGTGCCAGCAGTTCCACCGCTAGCGGGGGGGCTCCAGATACGCATTATTTT.

This chain uses TRBV10-3 with TRBJ2-2; tentatively, D is TRBD1 (6 bases). Germline V gene lookup returns CDR1 ENHRY and CDR2 SYGVKD. This CDR3 is built from 15 residues. The V gene lost 2 bases and the J gene lost 4 bases, with 11 bases spanning the gap. The CDR3 sequence is CAISEQTGPTGELFF. The CDR3 bases are TGTGCCATCAGTGAGCAGACAGGTCCCACCGGGGAGCTGTTTTTT.

The table lists this clonotype with many counts. The genes are TRBV12-3 or TRBV12-4 and TRBJ2-7; D may be TRBD1 or TRBD2 (5 bases each). The germline V and J ends were trimmed by 8 bases and 2 bases, with 13 bases remaining between them. The CDR3 is made up of 13 amino acids. As DNA, the CDR3 is TGTGCCAGCCACCGGGACGGGGCCTACGAGCAGTACTTC. Translated, it gives CASHRDGAYEQYF.

This clonotype came up a few times. The V and J genes are TRBV5-6 and TRBJ2-7; 7 bases agree with TRBD2. The CDR3 runs to 14 residues. With 1 base clipped from V and 7 bases from J, the junction kept 8 bases outside the gene matches. Germline-derived CDR1 and CDR2 are SGHDT and YYEEEE. The CDR3 region has the DNA TGTGCCAGCAGCTTGTGGGGCGGCGGGGGAGAGCAGTACGTC. Its translation: CASSLWGGGGEQYV.

This chain links TRBV5-1 with TRBJ1-1; 7 bases align to TRBD1. Germline lookup yields CDR1 SGHRS and CDR2 YFSETQ. The CDR3 contains 14 residues. V was clipped by 4 bases and J by 1 base; unmatched bases: 4. CDR3 sequence: CASSITGENTEAFF. CDR3 nucleotide sequence: TGCGCCAGCAGCATCACAGGGGAGAACACTGAAGCTTTCTTT. Together with reference TRBV5-1 and TRBJ1-1, the CDR3 gives the full variable domain: KAGVTQTPRYLIKTRGQQVTLSCSPISGHRSVSWYQQTPGQGLQFLFEYFSETQRNKGNFPGRFSGRQFSNSRSEMNVSTLELGDSALYLCASSITGENTEAFFGQGTRLTVV.

The chain employs TRBV29-1 and TRBJ2-5; no definite D call. Germline V gene data show CDR1 as SQVTM and CDR2 as ANQGSEA. V lost 4 bases to trimming and J lost 2 bases, with 11 bases between them. The length of the CDR3 is 13 residues. This CDR3 reads CSVGLARQETQYF. CDR3 in DNA: TGCAGCGTTGGGCTCGCTAGGCAAGAGACCCAGTACTTC.

The chain has TRBV5-6 and TRBJ2-7; D remains unclear. The germline gives CDR1 SGHDT, CDR2 YYEEEE. The CDR3 spans 13 residues. V was pared by 8 bases and J by 3 bases, with 15 bases between. CDR3 amino acids: CARGLGLDYEQYV. In DNA form, the CDR3 reads TGTGCCAGGGGCCTAGGGCTCGACTACGAGCAGTACGTC.